The 24 T cell receptor beta chains in this list originate from one sample, sequenced in a study of T cell changes during pregnancy in multiple sclerosis. Assay used: immunoSEQ multiplex PCR; TCRdb lists only in-frame clones, some missing. The sample shows about 13,000 clones, roughly 90% of them seen only once. The specimen was CD8+ T cells from peripheral blood mononuclear cells, collected after pregnancy. The receptors originated from a female donor in good health, enrolled as a control in a pregnancy study.

V usage is TRBV6-5 and J usage is TRBJ2-1; weak D call: TRBD2 (7 bases). There are 16 residues in the CDR3. Germline V gives CDR1 MNHEY, CDR2 SVGAGI. Trimming took 2 bases from V and 0 from J, leaving 11 bases between them. The CDR3 DNA sequence: TGTGCCAGCAGTTACAGGGGGGGGAGCTCCTACAATGAGCAGTTCTTC. Its protein product is CASSYRGGSSYNEQFF.

J is TRBJ2-7 and V is TRBV11-2; D possibly corresponds to TRBD2 (5 bases). Germline V lookup: CDR1 SGHAT, CDR2 FQNNGV. Trimming removed 4 bases at V and 3 bases at J, with 10 bases between. The CDR3 length is 13 residues. In DNA, the CDR3 is TGTGCCAGCAGCTCCGGACTGGACTACGAGCAGTACTTC. Encoded protein: CASSSGLDYEQYF. The complete variable domain, with remaining parts taken from reference TRBV11-2 and TRBJ2-7, reads EAGVAQSPRYKIIEKRQSVAFWCNPISGHATLYWYQQILGQGPKLLIQFQNNGVVDDSQLPKDRFSAERLKGVDSTLKIQPAKLEDSAVYLCASSSGLDYEQYFGPGTRLTVT.

The V and J genes are TRBV4-1 and TRBJ2-7; D is possibly TRBD2 (7 bases). Germline V gives CDR1 MGHRA, CDR2 YSYEKL. The CDR3 sequence is 14 residues long. Trimming removed 3 bases at V and 2 bases at J, with 11 bases between. In nucleotides, the CDR3 is TGCGCCAGCAGCCAGGGGGAGGGGGCCTACGAGCAGTACTTC. This translates into CASSQGEGAYEQYF.

The chain employs TRBV15 and TRBJ2-5; 7 bases fit TRBD1. Trimming removed 3 bases from V and 5 bases from J; junction bases left unmatched: 9. This CDR3 region has 15 residues. In germline, CDR1 is LNHNV, CDR2 YYDKDF (reference sequence). This CDR3 reads CATSRGDSLGETQYF. The CDR3 nucleotides are TGTGCCACCAGCAGGGGGGACAGCTTAGGGGAGACCCAGTACTTC.

The CDR3, as DNA: TGCAGCGTTGGGCACCCACAATATTCCGGGGAGCTGTTTTTT. This sequence encodes CSVGHPQYSGELFF. This chain connects TRBV29-1 to TRBJ2-2; the D is unclear. The CDR3 is made up of 14 amino acids. Deletions cut 4 bases from V and 6 bases from J, with 15 bases between. The germline V gene encodes CDR1 SQVTM and CDR2 ANQGSEA.

Points on this clone: At one end the junction does not follow the germline gene, possibly because of a read error. V gene TRBV28 combines with J gene TRBJ2-3; 7 bases align to TRBD2. Germline CDR1 reads MDHEN; CDR2 reads SYDVKM. The CDR3 has 15 amino acids. In nucleotides, the CDR3 is TGTGCCAGCAGATTATTTGGGGGGGGCACAGATACGCAGTATTTT. Encoded protein: CASRLFGGGTDTQYF.

This clone was detected only a few times. This chain connects TRBV25-1 to TRBJ1-6, with D unresolved. CDR3 length: 16 amino acids. With 1 base removed from V and 7 bases from J, the gap between germline ends came to 14 bases. Germline V gene lookup returns CDR1 MGHDK and CDR2 SYGVNS. The CDR3 DNA follows: TGTGCCAGCAGTGAATTCACGTATGGGAGGAATTCACCCCTCCACTTT. Encoded protein: CASSEFTYGRNSPLHF.

This chain links TRBV6-4 with TRBJ2-5; TRBD2 might be the D (7 bases). Germline loops: CDR1 MRHNA, CDR2 SNTAGT. The length of the CDR3 is 15 residues. The V gene lost 5 bases and the J gene lost 5 bases, with 18 bases spanning the gap. CDR3 loop: CASSRTGGSGETQYF. For the CDR3, the DNA is TGTGCCAGCAGTCGGACGGGGGGCTCGGGCGAGACCCAGTACTTC.

This chain connects TRBV7-6 to TRBJ1-2; TRBD1 agrees at 7 bases. Losses at the gene ends were 1 base for V and 2 bases for J; bases not matched to a gene: 4. The CDR3 extends over 15 amino acids. The germline V gene has CDR1 SGHVS and CDR2 FNYEAQ. The CDR3 spells CASSLGSGGNYGYTF. The CDR3 DNA is TGTGCCAGCAGCTTAGGTTCAGGGGGGAACTATGGCTACACCTTC.

This chain joins TRBV4-2 and TRBJ2-1; TRBD2 matches at 12 bases. Germline trimming cut 0 bases from V and 8 bases from J; bases unmatched to any gene: 5. Per the germline V gene, CDR1 is LGHNA and CDR2 is YNFKEQ. This CDR3 region has 16 residues. CDR3 bases: TGTGCCAGCAGCCAAGATTGGCCTAGCGGGGGGGATGAGCAGTTCTTC. Amino acid sequence: CASSQDWPSGGDEQFF.

About this clone: A read error may explain this, as a much larger clone is one base away. Distinct nucleotide sequences in the sample also encode this CDR3. V is TRBV6-4 and J is TRBJ2-3, with TRBD2 as a possible D gene (5 bases). The CDR3 loop spans 16 amino acids. With 0 bases removed from V and 0 bases from J, the gap between germline ends came to 10 bases. The germline V gene encodes CDR1 MRHNA and CDR2 SNTAGT. The CDR3 sequence is CASSDSAGGSTDTQYF. CDR3 nucleotides: TGTGCCAGCAGTGACTCGGCGGGCGGGAGCACAGATACGCAGTATTTT.

The rearrangement joins TRBV19 to TRBJ2-7; TRBD2 aligns across 11 bases. The germline V gene has CDR1 LNHDA and CDR2 SQIVND (reference sequence). The V gene end was trimmed by 3 bases and the J gene end by 2 bases; junction bases not matched to a gene: 9. This CDR3 region has 17 residues. The CDR3 loop is CASSMASGRPAAYEQYF. CDR3 DNA sequence: TGTGCCAGTAGTATGGCTAGCGGGAGGCCCGCGGCCTACGAGCAGTACTTC.

This clone was seen a single time. The chain carries TRBV2 and TRBJ2-2; 8 positions agree with TRBD1. The CDR3 covers 14 residues. Trimming at V came to 5 bases and at J to 7 bases, leaving 6 bases not matched to a gene. Germline V CDR1 and CDR2: SNHLY, FYNNEI. CDR3 DNA sequence: TGTGCCAGCAGTCGGCAGGGGGCAGACGGGGAGCTGTTTTTT. It specifies CASSRQGADGELFF.

The sample holds a few counts of this clone. V gene TRBV6-4 combines with J gene TRBJ2-2; unclear D gene. CDR1 is MRHNA and CDR2 is SNTAGT in the germline V gene. This CDR3 region has 13 residues. Trimming took off 2 bases at V and 3 bases at J, with 4 bases between the two ends. CDR3 sequence reads: CASSDGDTGELFF. CDR3 nucleotides: TGTGCCAGCAGTGACGGAGACACCGGGGAGCTGTTTTTT.

On this clone: The same CDR3 also results from other DNA sequences found in this sample. The chain has TRBV2 and TRBJ1-5; the D gene is possibly TRBD1 (6 bases). CDR1 and CDR2 (germline): SNHLY, FYNNEI. V was pared by 3 bases and J by 7 bases, with 7 bases between. This CDR3 region has 12 residues. CDR3 region: CASSDTGQPQHF. The CDR3 coding sequence is TGTGCCAGCAGTGATACAGGGCAGCCCCAGCATTTT. Looking up the rest from reference TRBV2 and TRBJ1-5 gives the full variable domain: EPEVTQTPSHQVTQMGQEVILRCVPISNHLYFYWYRQILGQKVEFLVSFYNNEISEKSEIFDDQFSVERPDGSNFTLKIRSTKLEDSAMYFCASSDTGQPQHFGDGTRLSIL.

The chain recombines TRBV10-3 with TRBJ1-1; unclear D gene. V shed 10 bases and J shed 0 bases, with 9 bases lying between them. Germline loops: CDR1 ENHRY, CDR2 SYGVKD. This CDR3 region has 12 residues. The CDR3 coding sequence is TGTGCCACTCAGGAAATGAACACTGAAGCTTTCTTT. Protein sequence: CATQEMNTEAFF.

The V gene is TRBV7-9, the J gene TRBJ2-7; D gene uncertain. Germline CDR1 is SEHNR and CDR2 is FQNEAQ (reference sequence). The CDR3 length is 12 residues. V lost 8 bases and J lost 2, with 10 bases in between. The CDR3 DNA follows: TGTGCCAGCGGCCCAATACCCTACGAGCAGTACTTC. Encoded protein: CASGPIPYEQYF.

This clone was seen only a few times. The CDR3 protein is CASSPPQGALNTEAFF. DNA for the CDR3: TGTGCCAGCAGTCCCCCCCAGGGGGCGCTTAACACTGAAGCTTTCTTT. The rearrangement joins TRBV28 to TRBJ1-1; 8 nucleotides align to TRBD1. CDR3 length equals 16 residues. Germline-derived CDR1 and CDR2 are MDHEN and SYDVKM. V shed 5 bases and J 2 bases; nucleotides not matched to a gene: 10.

This clone was counted once. The chain recombines TRBV7-9 with TRBJ2-1; perhaps TRBD2 as D (5 bases). Trimming left V 5 bases short and J 0 bases short, with 8 bases between. Germline V gives CDR1 SEHNR, CDR2 FQNEAQ (reference sequence). This CDR3 has 14 residues. CDR3 in DNA: TGTGCCAGCAGCGAAGGGAGCTCCTACAATGAGCAGTTCTTC. This encodes CASSEGSSYNEQFF.

The J gene is TRBJ2-3, the V gene TRBV29-1; 8 bases fit TRBD1. Germline V gene data show CDR1 as SQVTM and CDR2 as ANQGSEA. V was pared by 4 bases and J by 0 bases, with 12 bases of the junction left unmatched. The CDR3 runs 17 residues. As DNA, the CDR3 is TGCAGCGTTGTTCTGTTGCGACAGGGGACTAGCACAGATACGCAGTATTTT. Translation gives CSVVLLRQGTSTDTQYF.

The gene calls are TRBV7-8 and TRBJ2-7; the D is unclear. The CDR3 is made up of 11 amino acids. CDR1 is SGHVS, CDR2 FQNEAQ, per germline. The ends were cut back, 5 bases at V and 7 bases at J, with 9 bases in the middle. CDR3 residues: CASSNEREQYF. Here the CDR3 DNA reads TGTGCCAGCAGCAACGAGAGGGAGCAGTACTTC.

The chain couples TRBV19 to TRBJ2-1, with unresolved D. Trimming took 5 bases from V and 7 from J, leaving 6 bases between them. Germline V lookup: CDR1 LNHDA, CDR2 SQIVND (reference sequence). The CDR3 sequence is 11 residues long. The CDR3 DNA reads TGTGCCAGTAGTTCCCAGAATGAGCAGTTCTTC. It is translated as CASSSQNEQFF.

The rearrangement links TRBV6-5 to TRBJ1-1; TRBD1 aligns across 11 bases. The CDR3 consists of 13 residues. Germline V gene lookup returns CDR1 MNHEY and CDR2 SVGAGI. J gave up 13 bases and V 6 bases, and 10 bases lay outside the gene matches. The chain's CDR3 is CASSPGTGGVGFF. CDR3 sequence (DNA): TGTGCCAGCAGCCCCGGGACAGGGGGTGTCGGTTTCTTT.

The rearrangement uses TRBV14 and TRBJ2-5; the match to TRBD2 covers 7 bases. CDR1 SGHDN and CDR2 FVKESK come from the germline V gene. V lost 1 base and J lost 4; bases outside the gene matches: 3. There are 14 residues in the CDR3. CDR3 bases: TGTGCCAGCAGCCAAGTGGGGGGGTTAGAGACCCAGTACTTC. This sequence encodes CASSQVGGLETQYF.